Described below is a single T cell receptor (beta chain) sequence and its context. Its antigen is undetermined. Germline V gene sequence: CDR1 GTSNPN, CDR2 SVGIG (reference sequence). V lost 2 bases and J lost 6, with 11 bases in between. This CDR3 comprises 13 residues. The authors reverse transcribed about 0.5 to 1 ug RNA with random hexamers. Amplification of TCR beta CDR3 spanned 54 Vbeta and 13 Jbeta via immunoSEQ multiplex PCR. TCRdb passed the immunoSEQ multiplex PCR reads through MiXCR, listing each CDR3 protein once. The profile shows about 140,000 distinct CDR3 sequences, approximately 95% of them singletons. This record belongs to a study of CD8 T cells in Susac syndrome. Study-level information: There were roughly six sequenced Susac syndrome patients with active disease and eight or nine in remission.

Whole-study results and caveats: It was acknowledged by the study that relatively few individuals were included in its TCR sequencing and HLA analysis. Clonal expansion did not appear in Susac syndrome CD4+ T cell repertoires.

The sequencing input was CD4+ T cells from PBMCs. The clonotype was recovered from a human donor with Susac syndrome. The chain recombines TRBV30 with TRBJ1-5; D call uncertain. DNA of the CDR3: TGTGCCTGGAGTCCCCAGGCTCCTCAGCCCCAGCATTTT. Encoded protein: CAWSPQAPQPQHF. Variable domain in full (rest from reference TRBV30 and TRBJ1-5): SQTIHQWPATLVQPVGSPLSLECTVEGTSNPNLYWYRQAAGRGLQLLFYSVGIGQISSEVPQNLSASRPQDRQFILSSKKLLLSDSGFYLCAWSPQAPQPQHFGDGTRLSIL.